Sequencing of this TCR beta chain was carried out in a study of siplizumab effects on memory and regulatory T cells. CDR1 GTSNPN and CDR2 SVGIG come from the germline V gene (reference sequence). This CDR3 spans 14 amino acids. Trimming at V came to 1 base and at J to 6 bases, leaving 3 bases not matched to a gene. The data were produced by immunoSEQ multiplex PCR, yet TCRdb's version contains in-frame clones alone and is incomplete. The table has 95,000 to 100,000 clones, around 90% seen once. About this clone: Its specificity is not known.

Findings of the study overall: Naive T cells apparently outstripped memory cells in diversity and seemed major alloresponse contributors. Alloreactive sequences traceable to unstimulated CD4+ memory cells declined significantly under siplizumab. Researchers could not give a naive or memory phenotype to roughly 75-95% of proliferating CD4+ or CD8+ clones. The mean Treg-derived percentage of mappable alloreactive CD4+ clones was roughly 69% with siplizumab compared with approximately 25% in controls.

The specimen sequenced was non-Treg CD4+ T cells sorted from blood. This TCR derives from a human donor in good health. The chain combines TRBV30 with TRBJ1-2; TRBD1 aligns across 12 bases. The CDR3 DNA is TGTGCCTGGAGTGCCGGGACAGGGGGCCATGGCTACACCTTC. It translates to CAWSAGTGGHGYTF.